This is a list of T cell receptor beta chains from one sample in a study of shared clonotypes between healthy human individuals. This table comes from immunoSEQ multiplex PCR, and its TCRdb copy is limited to in-frame clones, with some not included. The sample consists of about 2.4 million clones, 93% of them appearing once. The material sequenced was naive CD4+ T cells from PBMCs. These receptors all come from a man between 18 and 29 years old in good health. Some clones in this sample may be carry-over from other donors' samples. Both conserved end residues are trimmed from each CDR3. D genes are given only for firm matches.

d_call | cdr3_length | j_call | v_call | cdr3_aa
- | 11 | TRBJ2-7 | TRBV5-4 | ASSDPSTREQY
TRBD1 | 15 | TRBJ2-6 | TRBV27 | ASSPGTGNSGANVLT
- | 11 | TRBJ2-5 | TRBV5-1 | ASSLGAGETQY
- | 13 | TRBJ2-5 | TRBV2 | ASRTGTRNSETQY
- | 12 | TRBJ1-1 | TRBV5-1 | ASSAGPMNTEAF
- | 16 | TRBJ2-7 | TRBV6-7 | ASSYSQSPQGILYEQY
- | 12 | TRBJ1-4 | TRBV21-1 | ASSLGATNEKLF
- | 15 | TRBJ1-1 | TRBV5-1 | ASSFNPPSGGNTEAF
- | 11 | TRBJ2-4 | TRBV7-9 | ASSLTAGNIQY
- | 13 | TRBJ2-7 | TRBV15 | ATSSGSPSSYEQY
- | 11 | TRBJ1-1 | TRBV6-1 | ASSTRDVTEAF
- | 13 | TRBJ2-2 | TRBV28 | ASGSTGSNTGELF
- | 14 | TRBJ1-1 | TRBV5-1 | ASTRLATGANTEAF
TRBD1 | 11 | TRBJ2-7 | TRBV28 | ASSSGQGVEQY
- | 15 | TRBJ2-6 | TRBV19 | ASRVSSRSSGANVLT
- | 10 | TRBJ2-1 | TRBV5-1 | ASSRLENEQF
TRBD2 | 13 | TRBJ2-1 | TRBV11-3 | ASSLGLAAYNEQF
TRBD2 | 12 | TRBJ2-7 | TRBV19 | ASKVAGLTGEQY
TRBD2 | 13 | TRBJ2-3 | TRBV6-1 | ASRGLAGAADTQY
TRBD1 | 11 | TRBJ1-2 | TRBV30 | AWSQDRGAGYT
- | 13 | TRBJ1-2 | TRBV7-9 | ASSFGNPTSGGYT
- | 16 | TRBJ2-2 | TRBV5-1 | ASSLEGPQVRSTGELF
TRBD2 | 12 | TRBJ2-3 | TRBV7-9 | ASSSLAGADTQY
- | 14 | TRBJ2-3 | TRBV19 | ASSMWVGSSTDTQY
- | 11 | TRBJ2-7 | TRBV19 | ASSKDFAYEQY
- | 10 | TRBJ2-3 | TRBV28 | ASGDSTDTQY
TRBD2 | 15 | TRBJ2-1 | TRBV4-1 | ASSTGTMRSSYNEQF
TRBD1 | 12 | TRBJ1-1 | TRBV5-1 | ASSNLGQAAEAF
- | 12 | TRBJ2-7 | TRBV7-2 | ASSLGSGSYEQY
- | 11 | TRBJ1-2 | TRBV10-1 | ASSAGRNYGYT
- | 10 | TRBJ2-5 | TRBV28 | ASSFRRGTQY
- | 12 | TRBJ2-5 | TRBV9 | ASSRGVASETQY
- | 16 | TRBJ1-1 | TRBV30 | AWSGTGLGLSMNTEAF
- | 11 | TRBJ2-7 | TRBV5-1 | ASSLAAGYEQY
TRBD1 | 13 | TRBJ1-1 | TRBV7-9 | ASSPGQGLNTEAF
- | 13 | TRBJ2-3 | TRBV30 | AWTDGVAVTDTQY
- | 13 | TRBJ2-7 | TRBV19 | ASSKGMETRYEQY
TRBD2 | 13 | TRBJ2-5 | TRBV5-4 | ASSPSSGLQETQY
- | 11 | TRBJ2-7 | TRBV7-8 | ASSLVQTGEQY
TRBD1 | 12 | TRBJ2-7 | TRBV6-6 | ASRITGGSYEQY
TRBD1 | 13 | TRBJ2-3 | TRBV10-3 | AIAAGTGEVDTQY
- | 14 | TRBJ2-1 | TRBV4-1 | ASSLLYGVRGREQF
TRBD1 | 12 | TRBJ1-2 | TRBV27 | ASSLQGAKGGYT
- | 12 | TRBJ2-3 | TRBV9 | ASSPQVGADTQY
TRBD1 | 12 | TRBJ1-1 | TRBV6-6 | ASTSTGRNTEAF
TRBD1 | 13 | TRBJ1-1 | TRBV6-5 | ASSPRQGTNTEAF
- | 12 | TRBJ1-3 | TRBV9 | ASSVGGAGNTIY
- | 16 | TRBJ2-7 | TRBV28 | ASRQMTPYPTHSYEQY
- | 11 | TRBJ1-5 | TRBV6-5 | ASSYSGDQPQH
- | 12 | TRBJ2-3 | TRBV4-1 | ASSQEARGDTQY
TRBD2 | 12 | TRBJ2-7 | TRBV5-4 | ASSRLAGAYEQY
- | 14 | TRBJ2-5 | TRBV19 | ASSIGGGRSQETQY
- | 11 | TRBJ1-2 | TRBV28 | ASSLGSEYGYT
TRBD1 | 12 | TRBJ1-2 | TRBV27 | ASSPDRGLYGYT
- | 13 | TRBJ2-3 | TRBV7-2 | ASSPRQGRADTQY